The next 19 T cell receptor beta chains were all read from a single sample in a study of T cells expressing NK-cell markers. With the 5' RACE reads reprocessed, TCRdb shows one record per CDR3 protein and no DNA. The sample includes roughly 160,000 distinct CDR3 sequences. The sample consisted of blood T cells: a sorted CD56 or NKG2C T cell subset, CD4+ or CD8+ T cells, or bulk PBMC T cells (not recorded which). The origin of the receptors is a man aged 18 to 69 in good health.

The genes are TRBV11-2 and TRBJ2-7; the D call of TRBD2 rests on TCRdb alone, since no DNA is present to check it. The CDR3 length is 15 residues. The germline gives CDR1 SGHAT, CDR2 FQNNGV. The chain's CDR3 is CASSLWTSGAYEQYF.

V is TRBV27 and J is TRBJ1-4. The CDR3 contains 16 residues. Germline V lookup: CDR1 MNHEY, CDR2 SMNVEV (reference sequence). CDR3 residues: CASSAYGLSTNEKLFF. The full variable domain, completed using reference TRBV27 and TRBJ1-4, is EAQVTQNPRYLITVTGKKLTVTCSQNMNHEYMSWYRQDPGLGLRQIYYSMNVEVTDKGDVPEGYKVSRKEKRNFPLILESPSPNQTSLYFCASSAYGLSTNEKLFFGSGTQLSVL.

The chain uses TRBV10-3 and TRBJ1-1; TCRdb names TRBD1, which stays unverified in the absence of DNA. Germline V gene sequence: CDR1 ENHRY, CDR2 SYGVKD. The CDR3 sequence is 15 residues long. The CDR3: CAISGDRGYGTEAFF.

V and J are TRBV5-1 and TRBJ2-1. The CDR3 extends over 15 amino acids. Germline-derived CDR1 and CDR2 are SGHRS and YFSETQ. The CDR3 reads CASSIEDTVYNEQFF.

The chain has TRBV24-1 and TRBJ2-5; the D call of TRBD1 rests on TCRdb alone, since no DNA is present to check it. This CDR3 has 14 residues. CDR1 KGHDR and CDR2 SFDVKD come from the germline V gene. The CDR3 reads CATSDGQGMETQYF.

The CDR3 region is CASSLGGGEYEQFF. The rearrangement joins TRBV5-1 to TRBJ2-1; the D call of TRBD1 rests on TCRdb alone, since no DNA is present to check it. The germline V gene has CDR1 SGHRS and CDR2 YFSETQ. The CDR3 sequence is 14 residues long.

The CDR3 loop is CASTTESANYGYTF. The rearrangement joins TRBV19 to TRBJ1-2. Germline assignment: CDR1 LNHDA and CDR2 SQIVND (reference sequence). The CDR3 extends over 14 amino acids.

This chain links TRBV28 with TRBJ2-7; the D gene TCRdb calls, TRBD1, cannot be checked with no DNA. The CDR3 sequence is 15 residues long. Per the germline V gene, CDR1 is MDHEN and CDR2 is SYDVKM. The CDR3 sequence: CASIRGQGAMNEQYF. The variable domain in full, completed from reference TRBV28 and TRBJ2-7, reads DVKVTQSSRYLVKRTGEKVFLECVQDMDHENMFWYRQDPGLGLRLIYFSYDVKMKEKGDIPEGYSVSREKKERFSLILESASTNQTSMYLCASIRGQGAMNEQYFGPGTRLTVT.

The chain links TRBV7-9 to TRBJ2-3; with no DNA, the TCRdb D assignment of TRBD2 cannot be verified. This CDR3 is 15 amino acids long. Germline-derived CDR1 and CDR2 are SEHNR and FQNEAQ (reference sequence). CDR3 amino acids: CATQESAGGTDTQYF.

The rearrangement links TRBV27 to TRBJ2-1. The CDR3 runs to 13 residues. Per germline, CDR1 MNHEY and CDR2 SMNVEV (reference sequence). CDR3 amino acids: CASSLGSDNEQFF.

The chain uses TRBV6-1 and TRBJ2-3; the TCRdb call, TRBD1, lacks DNA for checking. The length of the CDR3 is 13 residues. The germline gives CDR1 MNHNS, CDR2 SASEGT. Here the CDR3 reads CASSRRGSDTQYF.

This chain uses TRBV19 with TRBJ1-4. The germline CDR1 and CDR2 sequences are LNHDA and SQIVND (reference sequence). This CDR3 is 17 amino acids long. The CDR3 is CASSIYTTEGSNEKLFF.

V gene TRBV7-3 combines with J gene TRBJ2-5; TCRdb gives TRBD1 as the D gene, but with no DNA this cannot be confirmed. Germline V gives CDR1 SGHTA, CDR2 FQGTGA. This CDR3 contains 16 residues. The CDR3 here is CASSLGFGGADETQYF. Full variable domain (remainder filled in from reference TRBV7-3 and TRBJ2-5): GAGVSQTPSNKVTEKGKYVELRCDPISGHTALYWYRQSLGQGPEFLIYFQGTGAADDSGLPNDRFFAVRPEGSVSTLKIQRTERGDSAVYLCASSLGFGGADETQYFGPGTRLLVL.

The chain links TRBV12-3 or TRBV12-4 to TRBJ1-5. The CDR3 is made up of 15 amino acids. The CDR3 sequence is CASSLRGNSNQPQHF.

The chain carries TRBV25-1 and TRBJ2-5; TCRdb outputs TRBD1, but without DNA this stays unchecked. Germline assignment: CDR1 MGHDK and CDR2 SYGVNS. The CDR3 runs to 13 residues. The CDR3 sequence is CASSFGGVETQYF. Full variable domain (missing parts from reference TRBV25-1 and TRBJ2-5): EADIYQTPRYLVIGTGKKITLECSQTMGHDKMYWYQQDPGMELHLIHYSYGVNSTEKGDLSSESTVSRIRTEHFPLTLESARPSHTSQYLCASSFGGVETQYFGPGTRLLVL.

The chain employs TRBV9 and TRBJ2-6. This CDR3 is built from 17 residues. Germline CDR1 and CDR2: SGDLS and YYNGEE. CDR3 sequence reads: CASSVEIGHSGANVLTF.

The chain combines TRBV13 with TRBJ1-1. The CDR3 is made up of 13 amino acids. Germline assignment: CDR1 PRHDT and CDR2 FYEKMQ (reference sequence). The CDR3 here is CASSLGSSREAFF.

J is TRBJ1-2 and V is TRBV7-8; the D call from TCRdb, TRBD1, cannot be confirmed without DNA. Germline CDR1 reads SGHVS; CDR2 reads FQNEAQ. The CDR3 runs to 15 residues. CDR3 sequence: CASSLRDTTNYGYTF.

The chain employs TRBV7-8 and TRBJ2-3; the D gene TCRdb calls, TRBD1, cannot be checked with no DNA. The germline V gene has CDR1 SGHVS and CDR2 FQNEAQ. The CDR3 totals 16 residues. CDR3 loop: CASSLGQHPSTDTQYF. Full variable domain (rest looked up from reference TRBV7-8 and TRBJ2-3): GAGVSQSPRYKVAKRGQDVALRCDPISGHVSLFWYQQALGQGPEFLTYFQNEAQLDKSGLPSDRFFAERPEGSVSTLKIQRTQQEDSAVYLCASSLGQHPSTDTQYFGPGTRLTVL.